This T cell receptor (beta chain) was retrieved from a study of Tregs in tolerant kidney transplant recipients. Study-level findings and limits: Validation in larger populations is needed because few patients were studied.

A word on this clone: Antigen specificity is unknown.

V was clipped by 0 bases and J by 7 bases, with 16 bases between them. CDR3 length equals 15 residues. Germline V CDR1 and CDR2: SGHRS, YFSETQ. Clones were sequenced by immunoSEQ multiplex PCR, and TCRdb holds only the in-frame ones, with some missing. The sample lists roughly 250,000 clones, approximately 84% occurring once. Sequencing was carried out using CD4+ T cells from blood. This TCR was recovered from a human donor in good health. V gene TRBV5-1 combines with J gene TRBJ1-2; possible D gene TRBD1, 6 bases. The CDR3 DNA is TGCGCCAGCAGCTTGGCTGCGGGGGCAAGGAGTGGCTACACCTTC. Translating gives CASSLAAGARSGYTF.